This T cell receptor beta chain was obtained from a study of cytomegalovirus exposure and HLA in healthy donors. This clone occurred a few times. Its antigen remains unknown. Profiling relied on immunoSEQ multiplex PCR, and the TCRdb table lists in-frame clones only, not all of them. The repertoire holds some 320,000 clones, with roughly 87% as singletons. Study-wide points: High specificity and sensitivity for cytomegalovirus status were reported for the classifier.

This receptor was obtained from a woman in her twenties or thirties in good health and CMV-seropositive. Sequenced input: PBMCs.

In nucleotides, the CDR3 is TGTGCCAGCAGCTTCGGCTTGGGGGGAGGAAATCAGCCCCAGCATTTT. This encodes CASSFGLGGGNQPQHF. The chain links TRBV5-6 to TRBJ1-5, with TRBD1 as a possible D gene (5 bases). This CDR3 spans 16 amino acids. The germline gives CDR1 SGHDT, CDR2 YYEEEE. The ends were cut back, 2 bases at V and 4 bases at J, with 16 bases in the middle.